A single sample is the source of the 27 T cell receptor beta chains below, sequenced in a study of radiation and T cells in renal cell carcinoma (dated by TCRdb to about 2020). The library was prepared using the immunoSEQ multiplex PCR assay. Here the immuneACCESS table is served through TCRdb, limited to in-frame sequences with V and J called. Missing clones are a known gap in these copies; in checked studies unresolved V genes cover under half, and the rest lacks a known reason. The sample includes about 64,000 clones, with approximately 80% observed a single time. The top ten clones comprise around 7% of the sample. The sample's time point label is to be understood as: blood 4 weeks post-SBRT, at nephrectomy. What the treatment or condition label conveys for this sample: 15 Gy SBRT to primary tumor, nephrectomy 4 weeks later. The sample consisted of blood, taken from a patient whose treatment included radiotherapy and nephrectomy. The receptor source for this set is a man in his fifties or sixties with renal cell carcinoma.

The DNA of the CDR3 is TGCGCCAGCAGCTTGAGGGGGGGTAACGAGCAGTACGTC. Amino acid sequence: CASSLRGGNEQYV. V and J are TRBV5-1 and TRBJ2-7, with D possibly TRBD2 on 7 matching bases. Germline V gene lookup returns CDR1 SGHRS and CDR2 YFSETQ. The CDR3 consists of 13 residues. Trimming stripped 1 base from V and 5 bases from J, with 10 bases between.

The V gene is TRBV4-1, the J gene TRBJ1-4; 9 bases match TRBD1. The CDR3 is 18 amino acids. V was pared by 0 bases and J by 0 bases, with 5 bases of the junction left unmatched. Germline V gene data show CDR1 as MGHRA and CDR2 as YSYEKL. The CDR3 region is CASSQDLGQGATNEKLFF. The CDR3 DNA reads TGCGCCAGCAGCCAAGATTTGGGACAGGGAGCAACTAATGAAAAACTGTTTTTT.

CDR3 residues: CASTDISTDTQYF. In DNA form, the CDR3 reads TGTGCCAGCACAGATATTAGCACAGATACGCAGTATTTT. The chain links TRBV6-5 to TRBJ2-3; no reliable D call. CDR1 is MNHEY and CDR2 is SVGAGI in the germline V gene. The CDR3 contains 13 residues. The V and J ends lost 7 bases and 0 bases respectively, with 8 bases between them.

The gene calls are TRBV15 and TRBJ1-5; 8 bases match TRBD1. V was pared by 2 bases and J by 4 bases, with 7 bases of the junction left unmatched. This CDR3 is built from 16 residues. CDR1 and CDR2 from the germline V gene are LNHNV and YYDKDF (reference sequence). The CDR3 loop reads CATSRLDRGKNQPQHF. The CDR3 DNA follows: TGTGCCACCAGCAGACTCGACAGGGGAAAGAATCAGCCCCAGCATTTT.

The gene calls are TRBV6-6 and TRBJ2-5; 8 bases fit TRBD2. The CDR3 runs to 16 residues. Germline CDR1 reads MNHNY; CDR2 reads SVGAGI (reference sequence). The J segment lost 0 bases and the V segment lost 2 bases, leaving 5 bases of the junction unmatched. The CDR3 spells CASSYMSSGYQETQYF. CDR3 in DNA: TGTGCCAGCAGTTACATGTCTAGCGGGTACCAAGAGACCCAGTACTTC.

V gene TRBV7-3 combines with J gene TRBJ2-2, with 9 bases matching TRBD2. The CDR3 contains 15 residues. After removal of 6 bases from V and 2 bases from J, the junction contained 4 bases not matched to a gene. Looked up from germline, CDR1 is SGHTA and CDR2 is FQGTGA. CDR3 residues: CASSISGGNTGELFF. The CDR3, as DNA: TGTGCCAGCAGTATTAGCGGGGGCAACACCGGGGAGCTGTTTTTT. Full variable domain (outside the CDR3, taken from reference TRBV7-3 and TRBJ2-2): GAGVSQTPSNKVTEKGKYVELRCDPISGHTALYWYRQSLGQGPEFLIYFQGTGAADDSGLPNDRFFAVRPEGSVSTLKIQRTERGDSAVYLCASSISGGNTGELFFGEGSRLTVL.

V usage is TRBV7-9 and J usage is TRBJ1-1; D is unclear. Per the germline V gene, CDR1 is SEHNR and CDR2 is FQNEAQ (reference sequence). The CDR3 totals 16 residues. Trimming removed 0 bases from V and 6 bases from J, with 17 bases in between. The CDR3: CASSLAGEVRYPEAFF. CDR3 coding DNA: TGTGCCAGCAGCTTAGCGGGCGAGGTCCGCTACCCTGAAGCTTTCTTT. The whole variable domain, filled in from reference TRBV7-9 and TRBJ1-1, reads DTGVSQNPRHKITKRGQNVTFRCDPISEHNRLYWYRQTLGQGPEFLTYFQNEAQLEKSRLLSDRFSAERPKGSFSTLEIQRTEQGDSAMYLCASSLAGEVRYPEAFFGQGTRLTVV.

V usage is TRBV2 and J usage is TRBJ2-5; 12 nucleotides agree with TRBD2. Looked up from germline, CDR1 is SNHLY and CDR2 is FYNNEI. The length of the CDR3 is 14 residues. After removal of 11 bases from V and 1 base from J, the junction contained 5 bases not matched to a gene. In DNA form, the CDR3 reads TGTGCCGGTTCGGGACTAGCGGGCCAAGAGACCCAGTACTTC. Residues: CAGSGLAGQETQYF. The full variable domain, its missing parts supplied by reference TRBV2 and TRBJ2-5, is EPEVTQTPSHQVTQMGQEVILRCVPISNHLYFYWYRQILGQKVEFLVSFYNNEISEKSEIFDDQFSVERPDGSNFTLKIRSTKLEDSAMYFCAGSGLAGQETQYFGPGTRLLVL.

V is TRBV19 and J is TRBJ1-1, with D maybe TRBD1 (6 bases). This CDR3 has 13 residues. V gave up 6 bases and J gave up 5 bases, with 13 bases separating them. Germline assignment: CDR1 LNHDA and CDR2 SQIVND (reference sequence). The CDR3 loop reads CASRGGGQTEAFF. The DNA for the CDR3 is TGTGCCAGTAGAGGAGGGGGGCAAACTGAAGCTTTCTTT. Drawing the rest from reference TRBV19 and TRBJ1-1, the complete variable domain is DGGITQSPKYLFRKEGQNVTLSCEQNLNHDAMYWYRQDPGQGLRLIYYSQIVNDFQKGDIAEGYSVSREKKESFPLTVTSAQKNPTAFYLCASRGGGQTEAFFGQGTRLTVV.

This clone rates as medium-sized. V and J are TRBV7-9 and TRBJ2-7; D gene uncertain. Trimming removed 1 base at V and 5 bases at J, with 9 bases between. The germline gives CDR1 SEHNR, CDR2 FQNEAQ (reference sequence). The CDR3 consists of 13 residues. The CDR3 is CASSLGHPNEQYF. The CDR3 nucleotides are TGTGCCAGCAGCTTAGGACATCCCAACGAGCAGTACTTC.

The chain recombines TRBV11-3 with TRBJ2-2; D unresolved. The V and J ends lost 0 bases and 5 bases respectively, with 4 bases between them. The CDR3 is 13 residues long. Germline V gene lookup returns CDR1 SGHNT and CDR2 YENEEA. The CDR3 loop reads CASSLDRTGELFF. The CDR3 DNA follows: TGTGCCAGCAGCTTAGATAGGACCGGGGAGCTGTTTTTT.

The chain recombines TRBV10-3 with TRBJ2-7; 11 bases align to TRBD2. This CDR3 contains 16 residues. Germline V gene lookup returns CDR1 ENHRY and CDR2 SYGVKD. V lost 0 bases to trimming and J lost 4 bases; unmatched junction nucleotides: 5. CDR3 sequence: CAISESGLAGGYEQYV. The CDR3 DNA reads as TGTGCCATCAGTGAGTCGGGTCTAGCGGGAGGTTACGAGCAGTACGTC.

The chain combines TRBV19 with TRBJ1-2, with a weak D call TRBD1 (5 bases). The length of the CDR3 is 13 residues. The germline V gene encodes CDR1 LNHDA and CDR2 SQIVND (reference sequence). Trimming stripped 5 bases from V and 5 bases from J, with 12 bases between. CDR3 region: CASSQQGLYGYTF. In nucleotides, the CDR3 is TGTGCCAGTAGTCAGCAGGGATTATATGGCTACACCTTC.

CDR3 residues: CASSSQGTNSPLHF. The CDR3 DNA follows: TGTGCCAGCAGCTCTCAGGGGACCAATTCACCCCTCCACTTT. V is TRBV7-9 and J is TRBJ1-6, with D possibly being TRBD1 (6 bases). Trimming cost V 4 bases and J 7 bases, with 11 bases left between them. The CDR3 is made up of 14 amino acids. In germline, CDR1 is SEHNR, CDR2 FQNEAQ (reference sequence).

As DNA, the CDR3 is TGTGCCAGCCTACCGGGACAGGACACTGAAGCTTTCTTT. Amino acids: CASLPGQDTEAFF. V gene TRBV7-8 combines with J gene TRBJ1-1; 8 bases map to TRBD1. Trimming cost V 8 bases and J 3 bases; bases outside gene matches: 5. Per the germline V gene, CDR1 is SGHVS and CDR2 is FQNEAQ. The length of the CDR3 is 13 residues. Full variable domain (rest looked up from reference TRBV7-8 and TRBJ1-1): GAGVSQSPRYKVAKRGQDVALRCDPISGHVSLFWYQQALGQGPEFLTYFQNEAQLDKSGLPSDRFFAERPEGSVSTLKIQRTQQEDSAVYLCASLPGQDTEAFFGQGTRLTVV.

The chain has TRBV19 and TRBJ1-5; D gene ambiguous. Germline CDR1 and CDR2: LNHDA and SQIVND (reference sequence). The CDR3 is 15 amino acids. The ends were cut back, 5 bases at V and 0 bases at J, with 11 bases in the middle. CDR3 nucleotide sequence: TGTGCCAGTAGTGTTACAGATTATAGCAATCAGCCCCAGCATTTT. Its protein is CASSVTDYSNQPQHF.

This clone was recorded a few times. The chain couples TRBV29-1 to TRBJ2-3, with TRBD2 matching 8 bases. Germline V CDR1 and CDR2: SQVTM, ANQGSEA. The CDR3 sequence is 16 residues long. V gave up 0 bases and J gave up 3 bases; unmatched junction bases: 8. Here the CDR3 reads CSVEDRGSGVTDTQYF. CDR3 DNA: TGCAGCGTTGAAGATCGGGGTAGCGGGGTGACAGATACGCAGTATTTT.

This clone showed up just a few times. The genes are TRBV29-1 and TRBJ1-1; D unresolved. Germline V gene data show CDR1 as SQVTM and CDR2 as ANQGSEA. The CDR3 is made up of 11 amino acids. V was pared by 6 bases and J by 2 bases, with 7 bases between. The CDR3 loop reads CSVRGNTEAFF. The CDR3 nucleotides read TGCAGCGTGCGAGGTAACACTGAAGCTTTCTTT.

This rearrangement joins TRBV30 to TRBJ1-2; no clear D. Germline CDR1 and CDR2: GTSNPN and SVGIG (reference sequence). V lost 2 bases to trimming and J lost 8 bases, with 12 bases between them. This CDR3 comprises 12 residues. The CDR3 protein is CAWSPGVWGYTF. The CDR3 DNA reads TGTGCCTGGAGTCCCGGGGTCTGGGGCTACACCTTC.

V and J are TRBV5-1 and TRBJ2-7; the match to TRBD1 covers 7 bases. Germline assignment: CDR1 SGHRS and CDR2 YFSETQ. V lost 1 base and J lost 1; bases outside the gene matches: 11. The CDR3 extends over 17 amino acids. Written as DNA, the CDR3 is TGCGCCAGCAGCTTGACCCCGACAGGGTCCCCTTCCTACGAGCAGTACGTC. It encodes CASSLTPTGSPSYEQYV.

This CDR3 is CASSEEVGGSMGQYF. CDR3 coding DNA: TGTGCCAGCAGTGAAGAAGTCGGGGGGTCTATGGGGCAGTACTTC. The chain combines TRBV6-1 with TRBJ2-7; TRBD2 aligns across 7 bases. From germline, CDR1 is MNHNS and CDR2 SASEGT. This CDR3 contains 15 residues. V lost 1 base and J lost 9; bases outside the gene matches: 12.

V and J are TRBV5-1 and TRBJ2-2; 8 positions match TRBD1. The CDR3 contains 16 residues. Germline loops: CDR1 SGHRS, CDR2 YFSETQ. V lost 3 bases and J lost 4; bases outside the gene matches: 8. The CDR3 spells CASSWGTQGGTGELFF. As DNA, the CDR3 is TGCGCCAGCAGCTGGGGAACACAGGGGGGCACCGGGGAGCTGTTTTTT.

CDR3 nucleotides: TGTGCCAGCAGCCCACTGGGACTGCTAACCTACGAGCAGTACTTC. Translating it yields CASSPLGLLTYEQYF. The V gene is TRBV9, the J gene TRBJ2-7; tentatively, D is TRBD2 (6 bases). The V and J ends lost 4 bases and 2 bases respectively, with 16 bases between them. The CDR3 runs to 15 residues. In germline, CDR1 is SGDLS, CDR2 YYNGEE.

This rearrangement joins TRBV25-1 to TRBJ2-7; tentative D call: TRBD2 (7 bases). With 8 bases removed from V and 3 bases from J, the gap between germline ends came to 14 bases. This CDR3 comprises 13 residues. The germline gives CDR1 MGHDK, CDR2 SYGVNS. DNA of the CDR3: TGTGCCAGCCGGGGGGACAACCTCTACGAGCAGTACGTC. Protein: CASRGDNLYEQYV.

J is TRBJ1-5 and V is TRBV6-5; D might be TRBD1 (5 bases). CDR1 and CDR2 from the germline V gene are MNHEY and SVGAGI. V lost 6 bases and J lost 5, with 11 bases in between. The CDR3 runs 13 residues. The CDR3 protein is CASRLTDYQPQHF. The CDR3 DNA is TGTGCCAGCAGGCTGACAGACTATCAGCCCCAGCATTTT.

The table lists this clone with a few counts. V and J are TRBV19 and TRBJ2-5, with 14 bases fitting TRBD2. J lost 5 bases, V lost 4 bases, and 3 bases had no gene match. Per germline, CDR1 LNHDA and CDR2 SQIVND (reference sequence). The CDR3 is 15 residues long. CDR3 region: CASSTTSGRGETQYF. The CDR3 DNA follows: TGTGCCAGTAGTACGACTAGCGGGAGGGGGGAGACCCAGTACTTC.

V is TRBV6-1 and J is TRBJ2-5; 10 bases are shared with TRBD2. The trim removed 3 bases at V and 5 bases at J, leaving 9 bases unmatched. Germline lookup yields CDR1 MNHNS and CDR2 SASEGT. The length of the CDR3 is 16 residues. The chain's CDR3 is CASSEVIAGGGETQYF. The CDR3 DNA reads as TGTGCCAGCAGTGAGGTGATAGCGGGAGGAGGTGAGACCCAGTACTTC.